The 11 T cell receptor beta chains presented below share a single source sample, sequenced in a study of response to subunit inactivated influenza vaccine. TCRdb redid the calling of the RT-PCR reads with MiXCR, one entry per CDR3 protein. In the table there are about 520,000 distinct CDR3 sequences, 9.5% to 13% of which are singletons. The specimen comprised PBMCs from blood, sampled roughly 6 weeks after vaccination. The receptors here all came from a man aged 45 to 65 who received an inactivated influenza vaccine.

This clonotype has a handful of counts. V is TRBV7-8 and J is TRBJ2-5; unclear D gene. The V gene's germline CDR1 is SGHVS and CDR2 FQNEAQ. This CDR3 has 16 amino acids. V shed 0 bases and J shed 4 bases, with 15 bases lying between them. Here the CDR3 DNA reads TGTGCCAGCAGCTTAGCGCCTGGGGTTCCCCTAGAGACCCAGTACTTC. Translating it yields CASSLAPGVPLETQYF.

This clonotype was seen many times. J is TRBJ2-5 and V is TRBV6-1, with 8 positions matching TRBD2. Losses at the gene ends were 6 bases for V and 7 bases for J; bases not matched to a gene: 16. The CDR3 is 16 residues long. Germline V lookup: CDR1 MNHNS, CDR2 SASEGT. CDR3: CASSPVNAGGVGTQYF. DNA of the CDR3: TGTGCCAGCAGCCCCGTAAATGCGGGAGGAGTGGGGACCCAGTACTTC.

This clonotype came up many times. V and J are TRBV12-3 or TRBV12-4 and TRBJ1-5, with TRBD1 matching over 7 bases. This CDR3 has 14 residues. V lost 6 bases and J lost 2; bases outside the gene matches: 4. The CDR3 DNA follows: TGTGCCAGCAGCTCAGGGGGGCGCAATCAGCCCCAGCATTTT. It yields the protein CASSSGGRNQPQHF.

This clonotype was recorded a few times. This rearrangement joins TRBV4-1 to TRBJ2-1, with D possibly being TRBD2 (6 bases). The CDR3 extends over 16 amino acids. The germline V gene has CDR1 MGHRA and CDR2 YSYEKL. Trimming pared 1 base from V and 4 bases from J, leaving 14 bases between. The CDR3 sequence is CASSQGTGTGYNEQFF. As DNA, the CDR3 is TGCGCCAGCAGCCAAGGTACCGGGACTGGGTACAATGAGCAGTTCTTC.

The DNA for the CDR3 is TGCAGTGCGTTATCACAGAGCTCCTACGAGCAGTACTTC. Amino acids: CSALSQSSYEQYF. The chain links TRBV20-1 to TRBJ2-7, with no clear D. The CDR3 length is 13 residues. V gave up 6 bases and J gave up 0 bases, with 12 bases separating them. CDR1 and CDR2 from the germline V gene are DFQATT and SNEGSKA (reference sequence).

The table lists this clonotype with a few counts. Sequence at one end of the junction differs from germline and may be a read error. This rearrangement joins TRBV7-7 to TRBJ2-2; TRBD1 agrees at 7 bases. The germline CDR1 and CDR2 sequences are SSHAT and FNYEAQ (reference sequence). This CDR3 region has 17 residues. CDR3 in DNA: TGTGCTAGCAGCTTAGGCCGACAGGGTTGGAACACCGGGGAGCTGTTTTTT. Translated, it gives CASSLGRQGWNTGELFF.

J is TRBJ2-3 and V is TRBV10-2; D call uncertain. The CDR3 runs to 17 residues. V lost 7 bases and J lost 4, with 24 bases in between. CDR1 and CDR2 (germline): WSHSY, SAAADI. The CDR3 nucleotides read TGCGCCAGCAATGATTTCCCCGGGCCTTATACCCCAGATACGCAGTATTTT. The encoded protein is CASNDFPGPYTPDTQYF.

This clonotype was seen many times. The J gene is TRBJ1-1, the V gene TRBV12-3 or TRBV12-4, with 8 bases identical to TRBD1. The CDR3 loop spans 14 amino acids. With V trimmed by 6 bases and J by 4 bases, 7 bases remained unmatched. The CDR3 region is CASSSTGASTEAFF. The CDR3 DNA sequence: TGTGCCAGCAGCTCGACAGGGGCGAGCACTGAAGCTTTCTTT.

This clonotype was counted between two and nine times. The chain links TRBV4-2 to TRBJ2-7; the match to TRBD2 covers 9 bases. The CDR3 sequence is 16 residues long. J lost 3 bases, V lost 3 bases, and 9 bases had no gene match. CDR1 and CDR2 from the germline V gene are LGHNA and YNFKEQ. CDR3 in DNA: TGTGCCAGCAGCCATAGGGAGAGTAGCGGGAGCTACGAGCAGTACTTC. Its protein is CASSHRESSGSYEQYF.

The chain links TRBV6-1 to TRBJ2-7; D might be TRBD1 or TRBD2, each matching 5 bases. Between the trimmed V and J ends, which lost 2 bases and 1 base, there was a span of 12 bases. Germline V gene sequence: CDR1 MNHNS, CDR2 SASEGT. The CDR3 consists of 15 residues. The DNA of the CDR3 is TGTGCCAGCAGTGAACCAGGGTCGGGATCCTACGAGCAGTACTTC. Amino acids: CASSEPGSGSYEQYF.

This chain links TRBV24-1 with TRBJ2-7; D not certain. This CDR3 region has 16 residues. Trimming took 4 bases from V and 2 from J, leaving 17 bases between them. Germline V gene lookup returns CDR1 KGHDR and CDR2 SFDVKD. CDR3 region: CATSDLTPTSAYEQYF. In nucleotides, the CDR3 is TGTGCCACCAGTGACCTTACTCCCACCAGCGCCTACGAGCAGTACTTC.